Presented here are 18 T cell receptor beta chains from one specimen sequenced in a study of T cells in Graves' hyperthyroidism and ophthalmopathy. TCR beta CDR3 sequences were amplified from RNA transcripts. The TCR CDR3 was amplified in a first-round RT-PCR using the HTBI primer set. MiXCR, run by TCRdb on the multiplex PCR reads, gives a single entry per CDR3 protein. The data hold 350,000 to 400,000 distinct CDR3 sequences, with 19% observed a single time. The specimen was blood. All receptors derive from a woman aged 18-29 years with Graves' hyperthyroidism.

This clonotype has a count of ten or more. This chain joins TRBV13 and TRBJ1-3; 11 nucleotides align to TRBD1. The CDR3 has 17 residues. V trimming: 2 bases; J trimming: 2 bases; junction bases outside the gene matches: 5. Germline loops: CDR1 PRHDT, CDR2 FYEKMQ (reference sequence). For the CDR3, the DNA is TGTGCCAGCAGCTTACTTCCGGGACAGGGGGCTGGAAACACCATATATTTT. Protein: CASSLLPGQGAGNTIYF.

The sample holds many counts of this clonotype. This chain joins TRBV11-1 and TRBJ2-7; unclear D gene. With 1 base removed from V and 2 bases from J, the gap between germline ends came to 18 bases. This CDR3 has 17 residues. The germline CDR1 and CDR2 sequences are SGHAT and FQDESV (reference sequence). The chain's CDR3 is CASSLGHLGRRTYEQYF. DNA of the CDR3: TGTGCCAGCAGCTTAGGCCACTTAGGGCGGCGGACCTACGAGCAGTACTTC.

This clonotype was observed at least ten times. Here the CDR3 omits its conserved ending phenylalanine or tryptophan, so a read error is the likely source. The chain has TRBV12-3 or TRBV12-4 and TRBJ2-2; D not certain. V was trimmed by 5 bases and J by 4 bases, leaving 17 bases between them. This CDR3 contains 16 residues. In DNA form, the CDR3 reads TGTGCCAGCAGTCGGATACCAGGACCGACCACCGGGGAGCTGTTTTTG. Residues: CASSRIPGPTTGELFL.

This clonotype has at least ten counts. The J gene is TRBJ1-2, the V gene TRBV29-1; D remains ambiguous. V was cut by 0 bases and J by 8 bases, with 10 bases left in between. There are 12 residues in the CDR3. From germline, CDR1 is SQVTM and CDR2 ANQGSEA. CDR3 loop: CSVEDTVLGYTF. For the CDR3, the DNA is TGCAGCGTTGAAGATACGGTCTTGGGCTACACCTTC.

For this clonotype: A much bigger clone sits one base away, suggesting this may be a read error. The genes are TRBV30 and TRBJ1-5; a possible D gene is TRBD1 (6 bases). Per the germline V gene, CDR1 is GTSNPN and CDR2 is SVGIG (reference sequence). The CDR3 has 14 residues. CDR3 in amino acids: CAWSADRINQPKHF. The CDR3, as DNA: TGTGCCTGGAGTGCGGACAGAATCAATCAGCCCAAGCATTTT.

The V and J genes are TRBV4-1 and TRBJ2-7; 8 nucleotides align to TRBD1. The CDR3 is 15 amino acids. Looked up from germline, CDR1 is MGHRA and CDR2 is YSYEKL. V dropped 3 bases and J dropped 5; count of bases not matched to a gene: 9. The CDR3 loop reads CASSHSQGADDEQYF. CDR3 DNA sequence: TGCGCCAGCAGCCATTCTCAGGGGGCGGACGACGAGCAGTACTTC.

As for this clonotype: Just one base apart from a much larger clone, this may be a read error. This sequence joins TRBV12-3 or TRBV12-4 and TRBJ1-1; possibly TRBD1 for D (5 bases). This CDR3 has 14 amino acids. Trimming removed 7 bases at V and 2 bases at J, with 14 bases between. The CDR3 nucleotides are TGTGCCAGCACCCGGGGGGGGATAAACACTGAAGCTTTCTTT. This gives the protein CASTRGGINTEAFF.

This rearrangement joins TRBV12-3 or TRBV12-4 to TRBJ2-5, with no clear D. V lost 3 bases to trimming and J lost 3 bases, with 8 bases between them. The CDR3 is 13 amino acids. The CDR3 sequence is CASSFGLEETQYF. Written as DNA, the CDR3 is TGTGCCAGCAGTTTTGGGCTAGAAGAGACCCAGTACTTC.

This clonotype was detected many times. The CDR3 loop is CASAPLGVPGELFF. The CDR3 DNA sequence: TGTGCCAGCGCACCACTAGGGGTACCCGGGGAGCTGTTTTTT. The chain recombines TRBV12-3 or TRBV12-4 with TRBJ2-2; D may be TRBD1 or TRBD2 (5 bases each). Trimming removed 8 bases from V and 6 bases from J, with 16 bases in between. The CDR3 is made up of 14 amino acids.

The table lists this clonotype with many counts. The J gene is TRBJ1-3, the V gene TRBV5-1; 9 positions agree with TRBD1. Germline loops: CDR1 SGHRS, CDR2 YFSETQ. The CDR3 runs to 18 residues. V dropped 0 bases and J dropped 4; count of bases not matched to a gene: 11. The CDR3 sequence is CASSLATGGSVAGNTIYF. Written as DNA, the CDR3 is TGCGCCAGCAGCTTGGCAACAGGGGGCTCGGTTGCCGGAAACACCATATATTTT.

This clonotype was seen at least ten times. This rearrangement joins TRBV6-5 to TRBJ1-2; no firm D call. The germline V gene has CDR1 MNHEY and CDR2 SVGAGI. V was trimmed by 4 bases and J by 5 bases, leaving 14 bases between them. The CDR3 runs to 14 residues. Written as DNA, the CDR3 is TGTGCCAGCAGTTGGGCCAGCCCGGGTTATGGCTACACCTTC. Protein product: CASSWASPGYGYTF.

This clonotype was found a few times. The chain combines TRBV9 with TRBJ2-7, with TRBD1 as a possible D gene (6 bases). This CDR3 comprises 13 residues. Per the germline V gene, CDR1 is SGDLS and CDR2 is YYNGEE. The germline V and J ends were trimmed by 4 bases and 4 bases, with 12 bases remaining between them. CDR3 residues: CASSNQGKYEQYF. CDR3 DNA sequence: TGTGCCAGCAGCAATCAGGGGAAGTACGAGCAGTACTTC. The full variable domain, with the rest looked up from reference TRBV9 and TRBJ2-7, is DSGVTQTPKHLITATGQRVTLRCSPRSGDLSVYWYQQSLDQGLQFLIQYYNGEERAKGNILERFSAQQFPDLHSELNLSSLELGDSALYFCASSNQGKYEQYFGPGTRLTVT.

Turning to this clonotype: A much larger clone sits a single nucleotide away, making a read error possible. This chain uses TRBV20-1 with TRBJ2-2, with TRBD2 matching over 11 bases. CDR3 size: 16 residues. CDR1 is DFQATT and CDR2 is SNEGSKA in the germline V gene (reference sequence). The CDR3 protein is CSASGTSGANTRELFF. The CDR3 DNA reads TGCAGTGCTAGTGGGACTAGCGGTGCGAACACCAGGGAGCTGTTTTTT.

The count of this clonotype is one. The chain couples TRBV6-2 or TRBV6-3 to TRBJ1-1; 10 positions match TRBD1. The CDR3 runs to 19 residues. The V gene's germline CDR1 is MNHEY and CDR2 SVGEGT. The junction had 11 bases not matched to a gene; V was cut back by 0 bases and J by 1 base. The CDR3 reads CASSYSMGRQGAGNTEAFF. The CDR3 DNA follows: TGTGCCAGCAGTTACTCGATGGGGAGACAGGGGGCTGGGAACACTGAAGCTTTCTTT.

The V and J genes are TRBV10-1 and TRBJ2-2, with D unclear. The CDR3 is 13 residues long. Trimming stripped 10 bases from V and 0 bases from J, with 9 bases between. Germline loops: CDR1 WNHNN, CDR2 SYGVQD (reference sequence). The CDR3, as DNA: TGCGCCAACTCCTGGGCGAACACCGGGGAGCTGTTTTTT. Its translation is CANSWANTGELFF.

This clonotype came up a few times. J is TRBJ2-7 and V is TRBV7-3; no clear D. The V gene lost 9 bases and the J gene lost 2 bases, with 26 bases spanning the gap. Germline V gene lookup returns CDR1 SGHTA and CDR2 FQGTGA. CDR3 length: 17 amino acids. As DNA, the CDR3 is TGTGCCAGATACCTGACCTCGCCAGCTCAACCAACCTACGAGCAGTACTTC. The encoded protein is CARYLTSPAQPTYEQYF.

This clonotype has a count of ten or more. This chain uses TRBV20-1 with TRBJ2-7; D not resolved. V was pared by 1 base and J by 5 bases, with 18 bases between. Germline V gives CDR1 DFQATT, CDR2 SNEGSKA (reference sequence). This CDR3 is built from 15 residues. The CDR3 spells CSARGIFPPTDEQYF. The CDR3 DNA sequence: TGCAGTGCTAGAGGTATTTTCCCCCCTACGGACGAGCAGTACTTC.

This clonotype was picked up many times. The genes are TRBV27 and TRBJ2-4, with D perhaps TRBD2 (6 bases). V lost 0 bases, J lost 3 bases, and 15 bases lay in between. This CDR3 is 17 amino acids long. Germline CDR1 reads MNHEY; CDR2 reads SMNVEV (reference sequence). CDR3 sequence: CASSLSVGGLDKNIQYF. CDR3 in DNA: TGTGCCAGCAGTTTATCGGTCGGAGGGTTAGACAAAAACATTCAGTACTTC.